The clone carrying this TCR beta chain has only one observation. What it binds is not known. The junction departs from the called germline gene at one end, perhaps through a read error. The data are from a study of blood T cells in healthy people across ages. Overall study findings and caveats: Higher diversity, along with more naive CD4+ cells, distinguished long-lived donors from aged donors.

Through a sample-barcoded 5' primer and a J-beta primer mix, a second PCR was run for about 7 to 12 cycles. Every sample gave at least 2.5 million paired-end reads containing CDR3. Using its own MiXCR run on the 5' RACE reads, TCRdb lists one record per CDR3 protein. The data show some 320,000 distinct CDR3 sequences, roughly 27% seen once. The authors isolated at least 6 million PBMCs per sample. Total RNA was extracted at no less than 5 micrograms per sample. This CDR3 has 12 amino acids. Germline V gene data show CDR1 as DFQATT and CDR2 as SNEGSKA (reference sequence). The source is a woman in her seventies in good health. The sequencing input was blood. V and J are TRBV20-1 and TRBJ1-5; 7 nucleotides line up with TRBD1. The CDR3 coding sequence is TGCAGTGCTGGAGACAGGGACCAGCCCCAGCATTTT. Residues: CSAGDRDQPQHF.